Each of the 10 T cell receptor beta chains below was sequenced from the same sample in a study of blood T cell repertoires in COVID-19. Libraries were prepared by immunoSEQ multiplex PCR; TCRdb keeps only in-frame clonotypes and omits some of them. The sample records around 140,000 clones, about 80% being singletons. Sequences were obtained from peripheral blood. These receptor sequences come from a human donor in a cohort sampled during active COVID-19.

V gene TRBV25-1 combines with J gene TRBJ1-4; 8 bases align to TRBD1. This CDR3 spans 15 amino acids. V shed 3 bases and J 8 bases; nucleotides not matched to a gene: 8. Germline CDR1 MGHDK, CDR2 SYGVNS. This CDR3 is CASSDWTGPGEKLFF. CDR3 DNA sequence: TGTGCCAGCAGTGATTGGACAGGGCCAGGAGAAAAACTGTTTTTT. The variable domain in full, completed from reference TRBV25-1 and TRBJ1-4, reads EADIYQTPRYLVIGTGKKITLECSQTMGHDKMYWYQQDPGMELHLIHYSYGVNSTEKGDLSSESTVSRIRTEHFPLTLESARPSHTSQYLCASSDWTGPGEKLFFGSGTQLSVL.

The chain uses TRBV13 and TRBJ1-2; D remains ambiguous. V lost 5 bases and J lost 7, with 8 bases in between. The germline V gene has CDR1 PRHDT and CDR2 FYEKMQ (reference sequence). This CDR3 region has 11 residues. CDR3 sequence reads: CASSPQFGYTF. CDR3 nucleotide sequence: TGTGCCAGCAGCCCACAGTTTGGCTACACCTTC.

This rearrangement joins TRBV2 to TRBJ2-5; 9 bases fit TRBD2. Trimming removed 6 bases from V and 4 bases from J; junction bases left unmatched: 6. The CDR3 loop spans 14 amino acids. The germline V gene encodes CDR1 SNHLY and CDR2 FYNNEI. CDR3 region: CASRGTSTRETQYF. Written as DNA, the CDR3 is TGTGCCAGCAGGGGGACTAGCACTCGAGAGACCCAGTACTTC.

The V and J genes are TRBV5-1 and TRBJ2-2; TRBD2 is a possible D gene (5 bases). CDR3 length equals 15 residues. Trimming pared 4 bases from V and 5 bases from J, leaving 15 bases between. CDR1 and CDR2 (germline): SGHRS, YFSETQ. The CDR3 DNA reads as TGCGCCAGCAGCCAAGCTGTCGGGGTGACCGGGGAGCTGTTTTTT. Translating gives CASSQAVGVTGELFF.

The chain carries TRBV3-1 (or the pseudogene TRBV3-2) and TRBJ2-1; weak D call: TRBD2 (6 bases). CDR1 and CDR2 from the germline V gene are LGHDT and YNNKEL (reference sequence). The CDR3 sequence is 17 residues long. The V gene lost 0 bases and the J gene lost 4 bases, with 16 bases spanning the gap. CDR3 loop: CASSQDLGLATYNEQFF. In DNA, the CDR3 is TGTGCCAGCAGCCAAGATCTTGGGCTAGCGACTTACAATGAGCAGTTCTTC.

This chain links TRBV19 with TRBJ1-1; no clear D gene. This CDR3 contains 13 residues. The germline V and J ends were trimmed by 5 bases and 3 bases, with 10 bases remaining between them. Germline-derived CDR1 and CDR2 are LNHDA and SQIVND (reference sequence). CDR3 loop: CASSRGSYTEAFF. CDR3 DNA: TGTGCCAGTAGTCGGGGATCCTACACTGAAGCTTTCTTT.

This clone was observed a handful of times. This sequence joins TRBV13 and TRBJ2-1; TRBD1 is a possible D gene (5 bases). The length of the CDR3 is 18 residues. Germline V gene lookup returns CDR1 PRHDT and CDR2 FYEKMQ (reference sequence). Trimming pared 2 bases from V and 5 bases from J, leaving 22 bases between. This CDR3 is CASSLSLELWGWDNEQFF. The CDR3 DNA reads as TGTGCCAGCAGCTTATCCCTCGAATTATGGGGCTGGGACAATGAGCAGTTCTTC.

The chain is built from TRBV6-2 or TRBV6-3 and TRBJ1-5, with 8 bases identical to TRBD1. CDR1 is MNHEY and CDR2 is SVGEGT in the germline V gene. The CDR3 consists of 15 residues. With V trimmed by 5 bases and J by 6 bases, 9 bases remained unmatched. The CDR3 nucleotides read TGTGCCAGCAGTAACGGACAGGGCTTAGGTCAGCCCCAGCATTTT. Protein product: CASSNGQGLGQPQHF.

About this clone itself: At one boundary the junction diverges from the germline segment, which might be a read error. The J gene is TRBJ1-1, the V gene TRBV19, with a tentative D call TRBD1 (5 bases). The germline CDR1 and CDR2 sequences are LNHDA and SQIVND (reference sequence). The length of the CDR3 is 14 residues. The CDR3 DNA reads TGTGCCAGTAGTTTCGTCAGGGTGAAGACTGAAGCTTTCTTT. Amino acids: CASSFVRVKTEAFF.

The V and J genes are TRBV28 and TRBJ2-7; TRBD1 aligns across 10 bases. In germline, CDR1 is MDHEN, CDR2 SYDVKM. This CDR3 region has 13 residues. With V trimmed by 10 bases and J by 7 bases, 10 bases remained unmatched. The CDR3 nucleotides are TGTGCCACCCGGGTGGGACAGGGGTCGGAGCAGTACTTC. Amino acid sequence: CATRVGQGSEQYF.